This is a list of T cell receptor beta chains from one sample in a study of PD-1 blockade in classical Hodgkin lymphoma. The data were produced by immunoSEQ multiplex PCR, yet TCRdb's version contains in-frame clones alone and is incomplete. The repertoire includes roughly 40,000 clones, around 80% of them detected once, and roughly 35% sits in the top ten. Sequenced here: peripheral blood mononuclear cells (PBMCs), sampled before the fourth cycle of nivolumab. Receptors originate from a human donor with classical Hodgkin lymphoma. Each CDR3 is given with its conserved first and last residue. A D gene is named only where the DNA matches it firmly. Only part of the rows carry a size: once, few, many, or a class if the clone is expanded.

J | length | D | size | V | DNA | CDR3
TRBJ1-2 | 15 | NA | NA | TRBV27 | TGTGCCAGCAACCAGCTCGGGGGCGCCGACTATGGCTACACCTTC | CASNQLGGADYGYTF
TRBJ2-1 | 13 | NA | NA | TRBV30 | TGTGCCTGGAGTGGGACACGCCACGGGGAGCAGTTCTTC | CAWSGTRHGEQFF
TRBJ1-5 | 18 | TRBD1 | NA | TRBV2 | TGTGCCAGCAGTGAAAGGGGGACAGGGGGCATGGGCAATCAGCCCCAGCATTTT | CASSERGTGGMGNQPQHF
TRBJ2-5 | 16 | NA | NA | TRBV27 | TGTGCCAGCAGTCCCACCTCCCCGGCGTACCAAGAGACCCAGTACTTC | CASSPTSPAYQETQYF
TRBJ1-1 | 14 | NA | NA | TRBV7-9 | TGTGCCAGCAGCCCTACAGGGAGTCACACTGAAGCTTTCTTT | CASSPTGSHTEAFF
TRBJ1-4 | 13 | TRBD1 | once | TRBV5-1 | TGCGCCAGCTCCGGGACAGGACTTACGCAACTGTTTTTT | CASSGTGLTQLFF
TRBJ1-3 | 11 | NA | NA | TRBV29-1 | TGCACGTGCCAAGCTGGAAACACCATATATTTT | CTCQAGNTIYF
TRBJ1-4 | 15 | TRBD1 | NA | TRBV7-9 | TGTGCCAGCAGCTTTGGACAGGACGGGAGTGAAAAACTGTTTTTT | CASSFGQDGSEKLFF
TRBJ2-7 | 15 | NA | NA | TRBV6-6 | TGTGCCAGCACCGCCCCGGGACGGAACCTCTACGAGCAGTACTTC | CASTAPGRNLYEQYF
TRBJ1-4 | 14 | TRBD1 | NA | TRBV2 | TGTGCCAGCAGGGCGACAGGGGGGCTTGAAAAACTGTTTTTT | CASRATGGLEKLFF
TRBJ1-5 | 17 | TRBD1 | once | TRBV6-1 | TGTGCCAGCAGGGAAACAGGGGAGCCCCGCCTTGGTCAGCCCCAGCATTTT | CASRETGEPRLGQPQHF
TRBJ2-7 | 14 | NA | NA | TRBV19 | TGTGCCAGTAGTACCCGAGCGAAGGGCTACGAGCAGTACTTC | CASSTRAKGYEQYF
TRBJ2-3 | 15 | NA | large | TRBV9 | TGTGCCAGCAGCGGACAAGAGGGAAGCACAGATACGCAGTATTTT | CASSGQEGSTDTQYF
TRBJ1-2 | 15 | NA | few | TRBV7-2 | TGTGCCAGCAGCACGGGGCGCTCGGGCGTGAATGGCTACACCTTC | CASSTGRSGVNGYTF
TRBJ1-1 | 15 | NA | NA | TRBV2 | TGTGCCAGCAGTGAGCGGGGGGGCATGAACACTGAAGCTTTCTTT | CASSERGGMNTEAFF
TRBJ1-1 | 13 | NA | NA | TRBV7-2 | TGTGCCAGCAGCTTAGTGACGAACACTGAAGCTTTCTTT | CASSLVTNTEAFF
TRBJ2-6 | 16 | TRBD1 | NA | TRBV2 | TGTGCCAGCAGCCGGGACAGTGATTCTGGGGCCAACGTCCTGACTTTC | CASSRDSDSGANVLTF
TRBJ2-7 | 12 | NA | once | TRBV29-1 | TGCAGCGTTGGTGAGCCCGGCAGCGAGCAGTACTTC | CSVGEPGSEQYF
TRBJ1-1 | 14 | TRBD1 | NA | TRBV5-1 | TGCGCCAGCAGCTCTCGACAGGGGGCCACTGAAGCTTTCTTT | CASSSRQGATEAFF
TRBJ1-3 | 16 | NA | NA | TRBV12-2 | TGTGCAAGTCGCTTCCTAGACAGGGGACGGGGAAACACCATATATTTT | CASRFLDRGRGNTIYF
TRBJ1-5 | 13 | NA | NA | TRBV6-6 | TGTGCCAGCAGTTACTCTATGCAGCAGCCCCAGCATTTT | CASSYSMQQPQHF
TRBJ1-1 | 15 | NA | NA | TRBV19 | TGTGCCAGTAGTGGAGGAGGGGCGCCGAAAACTGAAGCTTTCTTT | CASSGGGAPKTEAFF
TRBJ1-1 | 16 | NA | NA | TRBV6-1 | TGTGCCAGCAGTGAAGGTCAGGTCCTCGTGAACACTGAAGCTTTCTTT | CASSEGQVLVNTEAFF
TRBJ2-5 | 15 | TRBD2 | NA | TRBV6-5 | TGTGCCAGCAGTAGTGCGGGGGGGGGCCAAGAGACCCAGTACTTC | CASSSAGGGQETQYF
TRBJ1-2 | 12 | NA | NA | TRBV5-1 | TGCGCCAGCAGCTTGAATGCGGGTGGCTACACCTTC | CASSLNAGGYTF
TRBJ1-2 | 15 | NA | NA | TRBV30 | TGTGCCTGGAGCCCAGGACAGTCCCCGGACTATGGCTACACCTTC | CAWSPGQSPDYGYTF
TRBJ1-1 | 14 | NA | NA | TRBV19 | TGTGCCAGTAGACGAGGTCCAGGATTCACTGAAGCTTTCTTT | CASRRGPGFTEAFF
TRBJ1-4 | 16 | TRBD1 | NA | TRBV6-1 | TGTGCCAGCAGTGAGGGACAGGTTGCAACTAATGAAAAACTGTTTTTT | CASSEGQVATNEKLFF
TRBJ2-7 | 14 | TRBD2 | NA | TRBV18 | TGTGCCAGCTCACCACTAGCGGGCTCCTACGAGCAGTACTTC | CASSPLAGSYEQYF
TRBJ2-1 | 16 | NA | NA | TRBV19 | TGTGCCAGTAGTATAGGTAGAGACAGGCCCACGGGAGAGCAGTTCTTC | CASSIGRDRPTGEQFF
TRBJ2-5 | 13 | TRBD2 | NA | TRBV6-6 | TGTGCCAGCAGATTACGACCGGGGGGTGGCCAGTACTTC | CASRLRPGGGQYF
TRBJ2-3 | 14 | NA | few | TRBV5-1 | TGCGCCAGCAGCTGGGGGACTAGCACAGATACGCAGTATTTT | CASSWGTSTDTQYF
TRBJ1-2 | 14 | TRBD1 | NA | TRBV27 | TGTGCCAGCAGTCCCCGCGCAGGGGGGTATGGCTACACCTTC | CASSPRAGGYGYTF
TRBJ2-1 | 13 | NA | NA | TRBV5-4 | TGTGCCAGCAGCTTGGCCTCGGAGAATGAGCAGTTCTTC | CASSLASENEQFF
TRBJ1-5 | 13 | NA | NA | TRBV5-5 | TGTGCCAGCAGCTCAGGGTACAGGCAGCCCCAGCATTTT | CASSSGYRQPQHF
TRBJ2-5 | 14 | NA | few | TRBV10-3 | TGTGCCATCAGTGCAGGGACGGGGCAAGAGACCCAGTACTTC | CAISAGTGQETQYF
TRBJ2-6 | 17 | NA | few | TRBV18 | TGTGCCAGCTCACCATCACCGACGGCGCTCGGGGCCAACGTCCTGACTTTC | CASSPSPTALGANVLTF
TRBJ1-2 | 13 | NA | NA | TRBV28 | TGTGCCAGCAGCGGGGGAGTAGTTTATGGCTACACCTTC | CASSGGVVYGYTF
TRBJ2-1 | 11 | NA | NA | TRBV2 | TGTGCCAGCGAAGAGGGTAATGAGCAGTTCTTC | CASEEGNEQFF
TRBJ1-3 | 11 | NA | NA | TRBV7-8 | TGTGCCAGCAGCTTAGTAAACACCATATATTTT | CASSLVNTIYF
TRBJ2-3 | 14 | NA | NA | TRBV7-9 | TGTGCCAGCAGCTCCAGCGGGAGCACAGATACGCAGTATTTT | CASSSSGSTDTQYF
TRBJ1-1 | 16 | TRBD1 | NA | TRBV5-1 | TGCGCCAGCAGCAGAACCGGACAGGGCGGGGTCACTGAAGCTTTCTTT | CASSRTGQGGVTEAFF
TRBJ1-4 | 13 | NA | NA | TRBV15 | TGTGCCACCAGCAGAGGTGGAAATGAAAAACTGTTTTTT | CATSRGGNEKLFF
TRBJ2-7 | 13 | NA | NA | TRBV7-2 | TGTGCCAGCAGCCTCGTACTAGCCTACGAGCAGTACTTC | CASSLVLAYEQYF
TRBJ2-5 | 18 | TRBD2 | few | TRBV9 | TGTGCCAGCAGCGTAGGGCGCCGACTAGCGGGGGAGGGGGAGACCCAGTACTTC | CASSVGRRLAGEGETQYF
TRBJ2-3 | 15 | NA | NA | TRBV5-1 | TGCGCCAGCAGCTCCGAGGGACGAGAGATAGATACGCAGTATTTT | CASSSEGREIDTQYF
TRBJ2-7 | 11 | NA | NA | TRBV6-6 | TGTGCCAGCAGTTATGGTTCCGAGCAGTACTTC | CASSYGSEQYF
TRBJ2-7 | 12 | NA | NA | TRBV6-5 | TGTGCCAGCAGTTATTTTAGGGCCGAGCAGTACTTC | CASSYFRAEQYF
TRBJ1-1 | 18 | TRBD1 | once | TRBV5-1 | TGCGCCAGCAGCTTGGTGCCCCTGACAGGGCAAATGAACACTGAAGCTTTCTTT | CASSLVPLTGQMNTEAFF
TRBJ1-5 | 17 | TRBD1 | NA | TRBV19 | TGTGCCAGTAGTATGCCGACCGGGACAGGTAGCAATCAGCCCCAGCATTTT | CASSMPTGTGSNQPQHF
TRBJ2-1 | 13 | NA | NA | TRBV6-5 | TGTGCCAGCGCATCACTTCGGCTTATTGAGCAGTTCTTC | CASASLRLIEQFF
TRBJ2-6 | 15 | NA | NA | TRBV5-4 | TGTGCCAGCAGCTTTTGGGGACCTGGGGCCAACGTCCTGACTTTC | CASSFWGPGANVLTF
TRBJ1-3 | 16 | NA | few | TRBV6-5 | TGTGCCAGCAGTTACTCCGACCCCCACGATGGAAACACCATATATTTT | CASSYSDPHDGNTIYF
TRBJ2-1 | 13 | NA | NA | TRBV6-4 | TGTGCCAGCAGCCCCGGCCGATTAAATGAGCAGTTCTTC | CASSPGRLNEQFF
TRBJ2-5 | 16 | TRBD2 | NA | TRBV9 | TGTGCCAGCAGCGTAGTTGGTAGCGGGGGTCAAGAGACCCAGTACTTC | CASSVVGSGGQETQYF
TRBJ1-2 | 14 | NA | NA | TRBV7-2 | TGTGCCAGCAGCCCCCCGACAGGATACTATGGCTATACCTTC | CASSPPTGYYGYTF
TRBJ1-1 | 13 | NA | NA | TRBV11-2 | TGTGCCAGCAGCTTAGGATTGAACACTGAAGCTTTCTTT | CASSLGLNTEAFF
TRBJ1-1 | 15 | TRBD1 | NA | TRBV6-6 | TGTGCCAGCAGACCCCCGGGACAGAAGAACACTGAAGCTTTCTTT | CASRPPGQKNTEAFF
TRBJ1-3 | 16 | NA | NA | TRBV7-3 | TGTGCCAGCAGCTTAAACGCAGGGGTCCGTGGAAACACCATATATTTT | CASSLNAGVRGNTIYF
TRBJ1-2 | 16 | NA | NA | TRBV18 | TGTGCCAGCTCAGGATCAGGGGAAACAGGGATAGGAGGCTACACCTTC | CASSGSGETGIGGYTF